The 32 T cell receptor beta chains reported below all come from one sample, sequenced in a study of blood T cell repertoires in COVID-19 (dated by TCRdb to the early 2020s). The method behind the library was the immunoSEQ multiplex PCR assay. TCRdb mirrors the immuneACCESS table, restricted to in-frame sequences. Some clones are absent from its copies; in checked studies, under half trace to an unresolved V gene, and the reason for the others is unknown. Recorded for this sample are about 330,000 clones; 80% to 90% of them occurred a single time. The ten largest make up 10% of the sample. The sequencing input was PBMCs or T cells enriched from blood (not recorded which). Receptors originate from a woman under 30 who had recovered from COVID-19.

The chain has TRBV2 and TRBJ2-7; possible D gene TRBD1, 5 bases. Germline CDR1 reads SNHLY; CDR2 reads FYNNEI. The CDR3 has 15 amino acids. Trimming cost V 3 bases and J 5 bases, with 17 bases left between them. CDR3 residues: CASSDLGPGSDEQYF. The CDR3 DNA reads TGTGCCAGCAGTGACTTGGGGCCAGGGTCGGACGAGCAGTACTTC. Supplemented by reference TRBV2 and TRBJ2-7, the full variable domain reads EPEVTQTPSHQVTQMGQEVILRCVPISNHLYFYWYRQILGQKVEFLVSFYNNEISEKSEIFDDQFSVERPDGSNFTLKIRSTKLEDSAMYFCASSDLGPGSDEQYFGPGTRLTVT.

The chain joins TRBV5-1 to TRBJ2-1; D unclear. Germline CDR1 is SGHRS and CDR2 is YFSETQ. This CDR3 has 15 residues. Trimming took off 0 bases at V and 4 bases at J, with 11 bases between the two ends. CDR3: CASSLESEVYNEQFF. The CDR3 DNA reads TGCGCCAGCAGCTTGGAAAGCGAAGTGTACAATGAGCAGTTCTTC.

In nucleotides, the CDR3 is TGTGCCAGCAGCTACTCAGCGGGAGACGCAGATACGCAGTATTTT. Its translation: CASSYSAGDADTQYF. The V call is TRBV5-4, the J call TRBJ2-3; 8 nucleotides agree with TRBD2. The CDR3 runs 15 residues. Germline V lookup: CDR1 SGHNT, CDR2 YYREEE (reference sequence). With V trimmed by 3 bases and J by 4 bases, 7 bases remained unmatched.

CDR3 region: CASSLGTGQGVTEAFF. CDR3 bases: TGTGCCAGCAGCCTCGGAACGGGACAGGGGGTAACTGAAGCTTTCTTT. The chain has TRBV4-2 and TRBJ1-1, with TRBD1 matching 11 bases. Germline CDR1 reads LGHNA; CDR2 reads YNFKEQ. J gave up 5 bases and V 4 bases, and 9 bases lay outside the gene matches. This CDR3 is 16 amino acids long.

The chain has TRBV7-3 and TRBJ2-5; 7 bases align to TRBD2. V shed 5 bases and J 5 bases; nucleotides not matched to a gene: 11. This CDR3 is 15 amino acids long. CDR1 and CDR2 (germline): SGHTA, FQGTGA. The DNA of the CDR3 is TGTGCCAGCAGCCCGAGCGGGAATCCGGGGGAGACCCAGTACTTC. Protein product: CASSPSGNPGETQYF.

The chain uses TRBV28 and TRBJ1-2; D is unclear. CDR1 and CDR2 from the germline V gene are MDHEN and SYDVKM. Trimming stripped 3 bases from V and 0 bases from J, with 11 bases between. This CDR3 region has 15 residues. The CDR3 loop reads CASSLTRLTNYGYTF. In nucleotides, the CDR3 is TGTGCCAGCAGTTTGACCAGACTCACTAACTATGGCTACACCTTC.

The chain is built from TRBV21-1 and TRBJ2-7; the D call of TRBD1 is as the table states it, not checked on the DNA. TRBV21-1 is marked as a pseudogene. The CDR3 spans 14 residues. The CDR3 sequence: CASIEWDKSYEQYF. CDR3 coding DNA: TGTGCCAGCATCGAATGGGACAAATCCTACGAGCAGTACTTC.

The V and J genes are TRBV19 and TRBJ1-1; D gene unclear. Trimming took 4 bases from V and 2 from J, leaving 8 bases between them. CDR1 and CDR2 (germline): LNHDA, SQIVND (reference sequence). The CDR3 length is 13 residues. The CDR3 here is CASSRSLNTEAFF. CDR3 DNA sequence: TGTGCCAGTAGTAGATCACTAAACACTGAAGCTTTCTTT. The full variable domain, its missing parts supplied by reference TRBV19 and TRBJ1-1, is DGGITQSPKYLFRKEGQNVTLSCEQNLNHDAMYWYRQDPGQGLRLIYYSQIVNDFQKGDIAEGYSVSREKKESFPLTVTSAQKNPTAFYLCASSRSLNTEAFFGQGTRLTVV.

The genes are TRBV11-2 and TRBJ2-1; TRBD2 matches 8 bases. There are 15 residues in the CDR3. V dropped 4 bases and J dropped 3; count of bases not matched to a gene: 5. Germline CDR1 is SGHAT and CDR2 is FQNNGV. The CDR3, as DNA: TGTGCCAGCAGCTCAGCGGGGGTGATCTACAATGAGCAGTTCTTC. Translating it yields CASSSAGVIYNEQFF. The full variable domain, completed using reference TRBV11-2 and TRBJ2-1, is EAGVAQSPRYKIIEKRQSVAFWCNPISGHATLYWYQQILGQGPKLLIQFQNNGVVDDSQLPKDRFSAERLKGVDSTLKIQPAKLEDSAVYLCASSSAGVIYNEQFFGPGTRLTVL.

This chain connects TRBV6-1 to TRBJ2-1; the match to TRBD2 covers 12 bases. Per the germline V gene, CDR1 is MNHNS and CDR2 is SASEGT. Trimming at V came to 0 bases and at J to 10 bases, leaving 4 bases not matched to a gene. This CDR3 is 15 amino acids long. In nucleotides, the CDR3 is TGTGCCAGCAGTGAAGCCACTAGCGGGGGGAGAGAGCAGTTCTTC. It encodes CASSEATSGGREQFF.

This chain joins TRBV12-3 or TRBV12-4 and TRBJ1-3; D is perhaps TRBD1 (5 bases). This CDR3 has 13 amino acids. Trimming took 3 bases from V and 4 from J, leaving 7 bases between them. In DNA, the CDR3 is TGTGCCAGCAGTTTGGACATCGGAAACACCATATATTTT. This sequence encodes CASSLDIGNTIYF.

The chain employs TRBV7-3 and TRBJ2-5; a weak D match, TRBD1 (6 bases). The ends were cut back, 5 bases at V and 3 bases at J, with 10 bases in the middle. CDR3 length: 13 residues. Germline assignment: CDR1 SGHTA and CDR2 FQGTGA. Here the CDR3 reads CASSSPGEETQYF. The CDR3, as DNA: TGTGCCAGCAGCAGCCCAGGGGAAGAGACCCAGTACTTC.

In its sample, this clone was seen once. The chain carries TRBV11-3 and TRBJ2-7; D uncertain. V lost 1 base and J lost 0, with 7 bases in between. The CDR3 runs to 14 residues. Germline CDR1 is SGHNT and CDR2 is YENEEA. CDR3 DNA sequence: TGTGCCAGCAGCTTAGGTCCCAGCTCCTACGAGCAGTACTTC. Translated, it gives CASSLGPSSYEQYF.

The chain has TRBV28 and TRBJ1-6; no definite D call. This CDR3 comprises 14 residues. V was trimmed by 7 bases and J by 7 bases, leaving 14 bases between them. Per germline, CDR1 MDHEN and CDR2 SYDVKM. The DNA for the CDR3 is TGTGCCAGCACCCCCAGCGATCGAAATTCACCCCTCCACTTT. Encoded protein: CASTPSDRNSPLHF. Based on the CDR3 plus reference TRBV28 and TRBJ1-6, the full variable domain is DVKVTQSSRYLVKRTGEKVFLECVQDMDHENMFWYRQDPGLGLRLIYFSYDVKMKEKGDIPEGYSVSREKKERFSLILESASTNQTSMYLCASTPSDRNSPLHFGNGTRLTVT.

The CDR3 DNA follows: TGTGCCACCAGCAGAGCGGCCAGGGGATCGACACCCCTCCACTTT. It translates to CATSRAARGSTPLHF. V gene TRBV15 combines with J gene TRBJ1-6; perhaps TRBD1 as D (6 bases). The ends were cut back, 1 base at V and 11 bases at J, with 15 bases in the middle. The germline CDR1 and CDR2 sequences are LNHNV and YYDKDF (reference sequence). The CDR3 spans 15 residues.

This sequence joins TRBV3-1 (or the pseudogene TRBV3-2) and TRBJ1-2, with a weak D call TRBD1 (5 bases). In germline, CDR1 is LGHDT, CDR2 YNNKEL (reference sequence). The V end was cut by 6 bases, the J end by 0 bases, with 14 bases between. The CDR3 loop spans 15 amino acids. CDR3 loop: CASSLLGRTNYGYTF. In DNA form, the CDR3 reads TGTGCCAGCAGTCTCCTGGGGCGCACTAACTATGGCTACACCTTC.

V is TRBV29-1 and J is TRBJ1-2; D not certain. Germline V gene sequence: CDR1 SQVTM, CDR2 ANQGSEA. The length of the CDR3 is 13 residues. Trimming shortened V by 5 bases and J by 3 bases, and 13 bases separated the two germline ends. CDR3 sequence: CSVRLVRDYGYTF. CDR3 bases: TGCAGCGTTCGGTTAGTGCGAGACTATGGCTACACCTTC. The full variable domain, rest sourced from reference TRBV29-1 and TRBJ1-2, is SAVISQKPSRDICQRGTSLTIQCQVDSQVTMMFWYRQQPGQSLTLIATANQGSEATYESGFVIDKFPISRPNLTFSTLTVSNMSPEDSSIYLCSVRLVRDYGYTFGSGTRLTVV.

This chain links TRBV27 with TRBJ1-2; 9 nucleotides align to TRBD1. V trimming: 4 bases; J trimming: 6 bases; junction bases outside the gene matches: 9. CDR1 is MNHEY, CDR2 SMNVEV, per germline (reference sequence). This CDR3 region has 15 residues. CDR3 loop: CASSSPGQGYNGYTF. The DNA of the CDR3 is TGTGCCAGCAGTTCTCCGGGACAGGGTTATAATGGCTACACCTTC.

The chain links TRBV19 to TRBJ1-3, with D hard to call. V was shortened by 7 bases and J by 0 bases, with 10 bases between the two germline ends. CDR1 is LNHDA, CDR2 SQIVND, per germline (reference sequence). The CDR3 sequence is 14 residues long. The CDR3 DNA reads as TGTGCCAGTAAAAAGGACTCCTCTGGAAACACCATATATTTT. Translating it yields CASKKDSSGNTIYF.

The V call is TRBV7-9, the J call TRBJ1-2; 11 bases match TRBD1. V lost 1 base to trimming and J lost 7 bases; unmatched junction nucleotides: 8. Germline CDR1 is SEHNR and CDR2 is FQNEAQ (reference sequence). The CDR3 has 16 amino acids. This CDR3 is CASSLDRTGGEAGYTF. The CDR3 DNA reads TGTGCCAGCAGCTTAGACCGGACAGGGGGCGAGGCTGGCTACACCTTC.

The chain has TRBV9 and TRBJ1-2; TRBD1 matches at 8 bases. Germline V gene data show CDR1 as SGDLS and CDR2 as YYNGEE. V lost 2 bases to trimming and J lost 2 bases; unmatched junction nucleotides: 8. The CDR3 extends over 16 amino acids. Here the CDR3 DNA reads TGTGCCAGCAGCGTCGGGACAGGTACCGCGAACTATGGCTACACCTTC. Translating it yields CASSVGTGTANYGYTF.

The chain joins TRBV27 to TRBJ2-5, with 10 bases identical to TRBD2. The V gene end was trimmed by 0 bases and the J gene end by 8 bases; junction bases not matched to a gene: 6. Germline CDR1 MNHEY, CDR2 SMNVEV (reference sequence). This CDR3 has 15 residues. The CDR3 reads CASSLSGPSGSTQYF. The CDR3 bases are TGTGCCAGCAGTTTATCGGGGCCTAGCGGGAGTACCCAGTACTTC.

The chain uses TRBV7-9 and TRBJ1-2, with no clear D. The CDR3 covers 13 residues. V lost 5 bases and J 3 bases, leaving 10 bases between the germline ends. Germline CDR1 is SEHNR and CDR2 is FQNEAQ (reference sequence). The CDR3 DNA is TGTGCCAGCAGCCAAGACACTGACTATGGCTACACCTTC. This encodes CASSQDTDYGYTF.

V gene TRBV19 combines with J gene TRBJ1-4; 12 bases are shared with TRBD1. The CDR3 loop spans 15 amino acids. V was pared by 8 bases and J by 8 bases, with 9 bases of the junction left unmatched. Germline V CDR1 and CDR2: LNHDA, SQIVND (reference sequence). The CDR3 coding sequence is TGTGCCAGTCGCGGGACAGGGGGCGCCAGGGAAAAACTGTTTTTT. Protein sequence: CASRGTGGAREKLFF.

V is TRBV5-1 and J is TRBJ2-5; 7 bases are shared with TRBD1. CDR1 is SGHRS and CDR2 is YFSETQ in the germline V gene. CDR3 length equals 13 residues. The V segment lost 7 bases and the J segment 3 bases; nucleotides outside the gene matches: 6. The CDR3 DNA follows: TGCGCCAGCTCGGAAGGGGGCGAAGAGACCCAGTACTTC. It translates to CASSEGGEETQYF.

This clone was found a few times. The chain is built from TRBV4-1 and TRBJ1-1; D gene unclear. This CDR3 has 14 amino acids. In germline, CDR1 is MGHRA, CDR2 YSYEKL. Trimming took off 3 bases at V and 0 bases at J, with 8 bases between the two ends. CDR3 sequence (DNA): TGCGCCAGCAGCCAGGTTCCGGTGAACACTGAAGCTTTCTTT. Its translation: CASSQVPVNTEAFF.

This chain joins TRBV19 and TRBJ1-6; no firm D call. Trimming left V 8 bases short and J 5 bases short, with 10 bases between. This CDR3 has 13 amino acids. Germline V gene lookup returns CDR1 LNHDA and CDR2 SQIVND (reference sequence). The CDR3 DNA follows: TGTGCCAGTTCCGGAGGGAATAATTCACCCCTCCACTTT. Its translation: CASSGGNNSPLHF. Full variable domain (remainder filled in from reference TRBV19 and TRBJ1-6): DGGITQSPKYLFRKEGQNVTLSCEQNLNHDAMYWYRQDPGQGLRLIYYSQIVNDFQKGDIAEGYSVSREKKESFPLTVTSAQKNPTAFYLCASSGGNNSPLHFGNGTRLTVT.

J is TRBJ1-1 and V is TRBV15, with a weak D call TRBD1 (6 bases). The CDR3 has 14 residues. V lost 6 bases to trimming and J lost 5 bases, with 16 bases between them. Germline values: CDR1 LNHNV, CDR2 YYDKDF (reference sequence). The CDR3 DNA reads TGTGCCACCAGTAGTATTCAGGGGACAACTGAAGCTTTCTTT. This translates into CATSSIQGTTEAFF.

V is TRBV18 and J is TRBJ1-2; D gene uncertain. V lost 4 bases and J lost 7, with 19 bases in between. Germline-derived CDR1 and CDR2 are KGHSH and LQKENI. The CDR3 extends over 15 amino acids. As DNA, the CDR3 is TGTGCCAGCTCACTGACCCTCGGACCCGAGGGTGGCTACACCTTC. Translation: CASSLTLGPEGGYTF.

The chain recombines TRBV7-9 with TRBJ2-5, with 12 bases that match TRBD2. Germline lookup yields CDR1 SEHNR and CDR2 FQNEAQ (reference sequence). The length of the CDR3 is 15 residues. J gave up 4 bases and V 5 bases, and 5 bases lay outside the gene matches. The CDR3 protein is CASSPTSGGAETQYF. The DNA for the CDR3 is TGTGCCAGCAGCCCGACTAGCGGGGGAGCAGAGACCCAGTACTTC.

This chain links TRBV24-1 with TRBJ1-2, with TRBD1 matching 7 bases. The CDR3 consists of 14 residues. Germline V gene sequence: CDR1 KGHDR, CDR2 SFDVKD. Trimming cost V 3 bases and J 6 bases; bases outside gene matches: 6. In DNA, the CDR3 is TGTGCCACCAGTGATATCGACAGGGACAATGGCTACACCTTC. Its translation is CATSDIDRDNGYTF.

This clone was observed a handful of times. V usage is TRBV3-1 (or the pseudogene TRBV3-2) and J usage is TRBJ2-7; 13 bases are a match to TRBD2. With V trimmed by 1 base and J by 0 bases, 12 bases remained unmatched. This CDR3 is 20 amino acids long. Germline V lookup: CDR1 LGHDT, CDR2 YNNKEL (reference sequence). The CDR3 DNA sequence: TGTGCCAGCAGCCAAGGCCCACTAGCGGGAGGGCCCATGGTCTCCTACGAGCAGTACTTC. Protein sequence: CASSQGPLAGGPMVSYEQYF.